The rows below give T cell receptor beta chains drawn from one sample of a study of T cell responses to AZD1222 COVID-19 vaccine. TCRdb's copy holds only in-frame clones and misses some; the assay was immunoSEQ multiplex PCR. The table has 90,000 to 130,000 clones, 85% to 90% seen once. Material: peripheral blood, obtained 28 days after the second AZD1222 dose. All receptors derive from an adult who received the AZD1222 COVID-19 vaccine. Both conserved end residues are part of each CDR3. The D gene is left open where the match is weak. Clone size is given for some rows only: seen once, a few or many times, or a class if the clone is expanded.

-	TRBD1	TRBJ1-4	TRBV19	TGTGCCGCCCGCCCCGCAACAGGGGCAAATGAAAAACTGTTTTTT	CAARPATGANEKLFF
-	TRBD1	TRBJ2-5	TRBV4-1	TGCGCCAGCAGCCAAACAGGGACAGGGTGGACCCAGTACTTC	CASSQTGTGWTQYF
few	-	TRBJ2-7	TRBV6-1	TGTGCCAGCAGTGAAGAGGTACGATTCTCCTACGAGCAGTACTTC	CASSEEVRFSYEQYF
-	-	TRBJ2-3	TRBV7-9	TGTGCCAGCAGCTCTTGGACAGATTTT	CASSSWTDF
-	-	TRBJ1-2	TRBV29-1	TGCAGCGTTGCGGGACCGATCAAAGTACATAACTATGGCTACACCTTC	CSVAGPIKVHNYGYTF
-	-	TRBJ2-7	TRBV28	TGTGCCAGCAGTACCCCCCCCAACCGTTACTTC	CASSTPPNRYF
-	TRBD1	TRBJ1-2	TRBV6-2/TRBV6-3	TGTGCCAGCAGTTACTCGAGGGACAGGGGTTCCTATGGCTACACCTTC	CASSYSRDRGSYGYTF
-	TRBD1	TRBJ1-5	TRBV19	TGTGCCAGTACCGAAGGTGGGACAGGCTATCAGCCCCAGCATTTT	CASTEGGTGYQPQHF
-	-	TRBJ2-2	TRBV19	TGTGCCAGTAGTTCCAACTCCGGGGAGCTGTTTTTT	CASSSNSGELFF
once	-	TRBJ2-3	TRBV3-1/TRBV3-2	TGTGCCAGCAGCCAAGTTCATGGGGAAACAGATACGCAGTATTTT	CASSQVHGETDTQYF
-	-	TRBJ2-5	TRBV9	TGTGCCAGCAGCGTAGGAGGTTTCCAAGAGACCCAGTACTTC	CASSVGGFQETQYF
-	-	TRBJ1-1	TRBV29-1	TGCAGCGCCTTAAGGGTAGGGAGCGTGGCTTTCTTT	CSALRVGSVAFF
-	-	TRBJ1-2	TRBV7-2	TGTGCCAGCAGCCCCTACCCGGGACGTCTCTATGGCTACACCTTC	CASSPYPGRLYGYTF
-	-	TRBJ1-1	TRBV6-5	TGTGCCAGCAGTCGACAGGTTCTGAACACTGAAGCTTTCTTT	CASSRQVLNTEAFF
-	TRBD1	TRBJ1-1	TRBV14	TGTGCCAGCAGCCAAGTCCCCTTCGGGCAGGGGGATTACTACTTAGCTGAAGCTTTCTTT	CASSQVPFGQGDYYLAEAFF
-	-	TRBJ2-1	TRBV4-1	TGCGCCAGCAGCCCGGGCGTCGGTGAGCAGTTCTTC	CASSPGVGEQFF
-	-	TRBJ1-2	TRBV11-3	TGTGCCAGCAGCTTAGGAGAATTTAGGGATGGCTACACCTTC	CASSLGEFRDGYTF
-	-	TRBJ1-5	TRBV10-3	TGTGCCATCAGCCTTTATAGCAATCAGCCCCAGCATTTT	CAISLYSNQPQHF
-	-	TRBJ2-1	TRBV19	TGTGCCAGTAGTATAGTCCACTCCGATCCGGGTTTCGGGCAGTTCTTC	CASSIVHSDPGFGQFF
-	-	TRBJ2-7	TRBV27	TGTGCCAGCAGTTACACCAGGGAAGGCTACGAGCAGTACTTC	CASSYTREGYEQYF
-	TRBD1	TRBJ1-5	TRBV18	TGTGCCAGCTCACCACCGGGGACAGGGGATCAGCCCCAGCATTTT	CASSPPGTGDQPQHF
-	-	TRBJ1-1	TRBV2	TGTGCCAGCCGCCCTGAGGCTGAAGCTTTCTTT	CASRPEAEAFF
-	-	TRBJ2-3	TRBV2	TGTGCCAGCGGACTCTCCAACCTGGGCACAGATACGCAGTATTTT	CASGLSNLGTDTQYF
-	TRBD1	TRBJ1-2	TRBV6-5	TGTGCCAGCAGTTACTCGGGACAGGGACCGGATGGCTACACCTTC	CASSYSGQGPDGYTF
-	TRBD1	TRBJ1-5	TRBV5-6	TGTGCCAGCAGCTTGCTACAGGGGATTGGCAATCAGCCCCAGCATTTT	CASSLLQGIGNQPQHF
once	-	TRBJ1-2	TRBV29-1	TGCAGCGTTGAAACACAGGCTGGTGGCTACACCTTC	CSVETQAGGYTF
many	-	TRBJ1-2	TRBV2	TGTGCCAGCCACCTGGACAGTAATAACTATGGCTACACCTTC	CASHLDSNNYGYTF
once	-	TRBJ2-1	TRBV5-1	TGCGCCAGCAGCTTGGACCCTAGTTATAATGAGCAGTTCTTC	CASSLDPSYNEQFF
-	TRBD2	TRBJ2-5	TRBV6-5	TGTGCCAGCAGTTACGGGACTAGCGGGAGTGAGACCCAGTACTTC	CASSYGTSGSETQYF
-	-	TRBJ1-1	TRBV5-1	TGCGCCAGCAGCTTGGAGGTTCTAGCCGCTGAAGCTTTCTTT	CASSLEVLAAEAFF
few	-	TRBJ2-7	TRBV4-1	TGCGCCAGCAGCCAAGATGCCGGGCCTACCTACGAGCAGTACTTC	CASSQDAGPTYEQYF
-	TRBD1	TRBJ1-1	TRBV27	TGTGCCAGCACCGAAGGACAGGGGGCCGACACTGAAGCTTTCTTT	CASTEGQGADTEAFF
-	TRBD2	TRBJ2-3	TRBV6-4	TGTGCCAGCAGTGAGGCTAGCGGGAGCCCAGATACGCAGTATTTT	CASSEASGSPDTQYF
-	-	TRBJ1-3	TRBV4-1	TGCGCCAGCAGCCAAGAACCCATAAACGGAAACACCATATATTTT	CASSQEPINGNTIYF
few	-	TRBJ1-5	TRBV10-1	TGCGCCAGCAGTCTCGGGGAAAATCAGCCCCAGCATTTT	CASSLGENQPQHF
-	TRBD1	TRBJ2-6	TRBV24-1	TGTGCCACCAGTGATACCGGGACAGGGATTAGCTCTGGGGCCAACGTCCTGACTTTC	CATSDTGTGISSGANVLTF
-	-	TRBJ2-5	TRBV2	TGTGCCAGCGGCCCTGGGACGGTCACAGCCCTGGAAGAGACCCAGTACTTC	CASGPGTVTALEETQYF
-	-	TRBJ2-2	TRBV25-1	TGTGCCAGCAGTGTCTACAGGGCAGCGAACACCGGGGAGCTGTTTTTT	CASSVYRAANTGELFF
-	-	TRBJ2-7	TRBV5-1	TGCGCCAGCAGCGGAACCGCAGGTTACGCCTACGAGCAGTACTTC	CASSGTAGYAYEQYF